The 7 T cell receptor beta chains in this list originate from one sample, sequenced in a study of technical replicates of blood from a handful of donors (dated by TCRdb to 2017 to 2019). Libraries were prepared through the immunoSEQ multiplex PCR assay. TCRdb mirrors the immuneACCESS table, restricted to in-frame sequences. Some clones are absent from its copies; in checked studies, under half trace to an unresolved V gene, and the reason for the others is unknown. In all, the sample holds 55,000 to 80,000 clones, and about nine tenths of those were seen once. Of the sample, under 0.55% falls within the top ten clones. Specimen: T cells isolated from PBMCs. The receptors derive from a human donor in good health.

The chain combines TRBV28 with TRBJ2-1; tentatively, D is TRBD1 (6 bases). The CDR3 covers 12 residues. Trimming took off 3 bases at V and 9 bases at J, with 9 bases between the two ends. CDR1 and CDR2 (germline): MDHEN, SYDVKM. CDR3 bases: TGTGCCAGCAGTTTTGGGGGCGTTGAGCAGTTCTTC. Protein sequence: CASSFGGVEQFF.

The chain carries TRBV9 and TRBJ2-4, with D perhaps TRBD2 (5 bases). The V end lost 2 bases, the J end lost 8 bases, and 14 bases lay between the germline ends. Germline V gene sequence: CDR1 SGDLS, CDR2 YYNGEE. The CDR3 sequence is 14 residues long. CDR3 loop: CASSVDSAGYIQYF. In DNA, the CDR3 is TGTGCCAGCAGCGTTGATAGCGCTGGATACATTCAGTACTTC.

The rearrangement uses TRBV9 and TRBJ1-2; 7 nucleotides match TRBD1. Germline CDR1 reads SGDLS; CDR2 reads YYNGEE. Germline trimming cut 1 base from V and 7 bases from J; bases unmatched to any gene: 4. The CDR3 runs 13 residues. CDR3 loop: CASSVRQGSGYTF. In nucleotides, the CDR3 is TGTGCCAGCAGCGTAAGACAGGGCAGTGGCTACACCTTC.

V is TRBV7-2 and J is TRBJ2-5; no clear D gene. CDR1 is SGHTA, CDR2 FQGNSA, per germline. V gave up 5 bases and J gave up 5 bases, with 12 bases separating them. There are 13 residues in the CDR3. CDR3 protein: CASSTRSWETQYF. CDR3 sequence (DNA): TGTGCCAGCAGCACCCGGAGTTGGGAGACCCAGTACTTC.

In this sample, this clone turned up once. The chain has TRBV18 and TRBJ2-6, with D perhaps matching TRBD2 (5 bases). V was clipped by 3 bases and J by 0 bases, with 9 bases between them. The CDR3 spans 16 residues. The V gene's germline CDR1 is KGHSH and CDR2 LQKENI. The CDR3 sequence: CASSPSGGSGANVLTF. The DNA of the CDR3 is TGTGCCAGCTCACCCAGCGGTGGCTCTGGGGCCAACGTCCTGACTTTC.

This chain uses TRBV9 with TRBJ1-2, with D uncertain. Trimming cost V 5 bases and J 4 bases, with 9 bases left between them. This CDR3 spans 12 amino acids. The germline gives CDR1 SGDLS, CDR2 YYNGEE. This CDR3 reads CASSGSGYGYTF. The DNA for the CDR3 is TGTGCCAGCAGTGGGAGTGGCTATGGCTACACCTTC.

J is TRBJ1-4 and V is TRBV19; D is uncertain. Between the trimmed V and J ends, which lost 7 bases and 4 bases, there was a span of 16 bases. Germline assignment: CDR1 LNHDA and CDR2 SQIVND (reference sequence). This CDR3 region has 15 residues. The CDR3 is CASTLAGRVNEKLFF. For the CDR3, the DNA is TGTGCCAGTACCCTGGCGGGCCGGGTTAATGAAAAACTGTTTTTT.